This T cell receptor (beta chain) was observed in a study of regulatory T cells in long-lasting Graves disease. Study conclusions and caveats: Limited samples may have lowered accuracy.

HTBI primers from iRepertoire and Arm-PCR of CDR3 regions yielded the TCR beta libraries. TCRdb redid the calling of the multiplex PCR reads with MiXCR, one entry per CDR3 protein. The sample records 430,000 or so distinct CDR3 sequences, approximately 22% being singletons. This CDR3 contains 12 residues. V lost 5 bases and J lost 7, with 9 bases in between. Concerning this clonotype itself: Antigen specificity is unknown.

Time point described: persistent/refractory GD, antithyroid drugs over 5 years with positive TRAb. After RNA was extracted from PBMCs, the TCR library was made from it. The sample was peripheral blood mononuclear cells (PBMCs), taken when the disease was refractory, from a patient treated with antithyroid drugs. The sequence was collected from a female donor with Graves disease. J is TRBJ2-1 and V is TRBV12-3 or TRBV12-4; D perhaps matches TRBD2 (5 bases). The CDR3 spells CASSTSSNEQFF. The CDR3 bases are TGTGCCAGCAGTACTAGTTCGAATGAGCAGTTCTTC.